Listed below are T cell receptor beta chains from one sample, sequenced in a study of blood T cell repertoires in COVID-19. TCRdb keeps only in-frame clones here, not all; method: immunoSEQ multiplex PCR. The sample holds some 240,000 clones, around 90% seen once. The sequenced material came from PBMCs or T cells enriched from blood (not recorded which). These receptors originate from a woman in her thirties or forties who had been exposed to COVID-19. The CDR3 runs from the conserved cysteine through the conserved F or W. A D gene is named only where the DNA matches it firmly. Size is stated for part of the rows, as once, few or many counts, or as a class when the clone is expanded.

TRBV11-2,TRBJ1-2,TRBD1,few,TGTGCCAGCAGCCCAGACAGGGTCTATGGCTACACCTTC,CASSPDRVYGYTF
TRBV28,TRBJ1-4,NA,NA,TGTGCCAGCAGTTTATCGGCGATCAGGGTAGATTATAACGAAAAACTGTTTTTT,CASSLSAIRVDYNEKLFF
TRBV7-9,TRBJ1-4,NA,few,TGTGCCAGCAGCTTGGCGGGGGCGAGGGAAAAACTGTTTTTT,CASSLAGAREKLFF
TRBV12-3/TRBV12-4,TRBJ1-2,NA,NA,TGTGCCAGCAGTGATGGCCGGGGTAACGGCTACACCTTC,CASSDGRGNGYTF
TRBV7-2,TRBJ1-1,TRBD1,NA,TGTGCCAGCAACTCGCGGGCAGGGGGACCTATAATGAACACTGAAGCTTTCTTT,CASNSRAGGPIMNTEAFF
TRBV11-3,TRBJ1-1,NA,once,TGTGCCAGCGCTGATGAGGGCCAAGCGGGATTTGAAGCTTTCTTT,CASADEGQAGFEAFF
TRBV30,TRBJ2-1,NA,NA,TGTGCCTGGAGTCACCGCGGGTGGGACAATGAGCAGTTCTTC,CAWSHRGWDNEQFF
TRBV4-3,TRBJ1-4,NA,NA,TGCGCCAGCAGCCAAGATGGGGGAGGGGTTGGGGAAAAACTGTTTTTT,CASSQDGGGVGEKLFF
TRBV28,TRBJ1-4,NA,NA,TGTGCCAGCAGCTCGGGGGGGCAGGGCGATGAAAAACTGTTTTTT,CASSSGGQGDEKLFF
TRBV4-3,TRBJ2-7,TRBD1,once,TGCGCCAGCAGCCAAGAATGGCAGGGGGCCGGCGAGCAGTACTTC,CASSQEWQGAGEQYF
TRBV13,TRBJ2-5,TRBD2,NA,TGTGCCAGCAGCGAAAGGCTAGCGGGAGTCGTAAAAGAGACCCAGTACTTC,CASSERLAGVVKETQYF